Below, one TCR beta chain is given with its context. Its antigen is not yet known. No base qualities exist here, and no much larger clone lies one base off it. This record comes from a study of cytomegalovirus exposure and HLA in healthy donors listed by TCRdb under 2017. About the full investigation: A later analysis indicated that the roughly 120 validation repertoires were generated on the platform also employed for the approximately 670 repertoires of the first cohort. The study aimed to test whether signatures of past pathogen exposure could be identified by cataloging public T cell receptors. To predict cytomegalovirus infection status, the study combined high-throughput TCR immunosequencing, statistical association of individual TCRs with disease status, and machine learning. In addition to the first cohort of 666 subjects, a separate validation cohort of about 120 different subjects was used. Study-level results and caveats: In vitro tests confirmed that a few of the cytomegalovirus-associated TCR beta chains recognize cytomegalovirus antigens. A later analysis had no HLA typing for the validation cohort, so co-occurrence there was scored across all 110 or so repertoires. Cytomegalovirus status was reported to be diagnosed by the classifier with high specificity and sensitivity in both the original and validation cohorts. In a later analysis, TCRs clustered in the first cohort were found to also tend to co-occur in the 110 or so validation repertoires, with over 90% of cluster scores above 0. While some public TCRs were present in many individuals, most TCR sequences turned up only very rarely across donors. In the study, approximately 160 TCR beta chains were listed as associated with cytomegalovirus. The authors suggested that the approach could potentially be generalized to other disease states and immunological phenotypes.

V is shortened by 5 bases, J by 0 bases, and the region joining them spans 11 bases. The cysteine opens and the phenylalanine closes a CDR3 of 14 amino acids. This entry keeps only the CDR3 DNA: 42 bases, framed from base 1. Sequences GTSNPN (CDR1) and SVGIG (CDR2) are obtained from the germline V gene (reference sequence). Donors formed part of the validation cohort, which comprised fewer than 150 subjects and was distinct from the first cohort of 666 subjects. Library prep was done by the immunoSEQ multiplex PCR assay. As for how the authors treated the data: A statistical classification framework was built for diagnosing cytomegalovirus status from the catalog of TCR beta chain sequences. This is the immuneACCESS table as TCRdb keeps it, with only in-frame sequences that have V and J called. A part of the clones is gone; compared with another copy, unresolved V genes explain less than half, and the rest is unexplained. V and J calls and clone size are those listed in that table; D and trimming were worked out from the DNA. In this sample the table shows some 110,000 clones, about 85% of which occur a single time. Together, the top ten hold over 3% of the sample.

The V and J genes are TRBV30 and TRBJ2-4, with the identity of the D gene unclear. Sequenced sample: PBMCs. This TCR came from a woman aged 18-29 years in good health and CMV-seropositive. The nucleotide sequence is TGTGCCTGGGCCTCCGGTCTAGCCAAAAACATTCAGTACTTC. Its amino acids are CAWASGLAKNIQYF.